This T cell receptor (beta chain) was sequenced in a study of blood T cells in healthy people across ages. General study results and limits: The percentage of naive T cells correlated strongly with TCR beta diversity. The recorded TCR beta diversity per million T cells decreased in a roughly linear manner with age. Estimated diversity that came from one million T cells was considered an underestimate.

Looked up from germline, CDR1 is DFQATT and CDR2 is SNEGSKA (reference sequence). Trimming shortened V by 1 base and J by 8 bases, and 15 bases separated the two germline ends. The CDR3 covers 14 residues. As concerns this clonotype: Its target is unknown.

Through a sample-barcoded 5' primer and a J-beta primer mix, a second PCR was run for roughly 7 to 12 cycles. At least 3 million CDR3-containing paired-end reads were obtained per sample. TCRdb re-analysed the 5' RACE reads in MiXCR, keeping a single row per CDR3 protein. This sample has around 990,000 distinct CDR3 sequences; 35% to 40% occur once, and the top ten carry roughly 13%. Sequenced sample: blood. This clonotype originated in a man aged 18-30 years in good health. The chain recombines TRBV20-1 with TRBJ2-1; the D gene is possibly TRBD2 (5 bases). This CDR3 reads CSARGRPPTDEQFF. CDR3 coding DNA: TGCAGTGCTAGAGGGAGGCCCCCGACCGATGAGCAGTTCTTC.